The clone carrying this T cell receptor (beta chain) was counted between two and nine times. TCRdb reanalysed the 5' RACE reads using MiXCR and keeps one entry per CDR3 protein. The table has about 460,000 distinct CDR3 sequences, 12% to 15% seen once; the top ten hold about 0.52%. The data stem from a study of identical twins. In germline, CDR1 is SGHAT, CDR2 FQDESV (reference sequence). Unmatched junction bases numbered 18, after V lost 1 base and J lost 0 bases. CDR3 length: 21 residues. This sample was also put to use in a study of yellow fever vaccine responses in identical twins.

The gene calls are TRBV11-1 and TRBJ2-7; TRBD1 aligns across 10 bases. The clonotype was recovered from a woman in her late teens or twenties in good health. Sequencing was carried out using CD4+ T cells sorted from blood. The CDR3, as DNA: TGTGCCAGCAGCTTAGTCGAATTCCGGGACAGGGGTTTCCTAAGCTCCTACGAGCAGTACTTC. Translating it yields CASSLVEFRDRGFLSSYEQYF.